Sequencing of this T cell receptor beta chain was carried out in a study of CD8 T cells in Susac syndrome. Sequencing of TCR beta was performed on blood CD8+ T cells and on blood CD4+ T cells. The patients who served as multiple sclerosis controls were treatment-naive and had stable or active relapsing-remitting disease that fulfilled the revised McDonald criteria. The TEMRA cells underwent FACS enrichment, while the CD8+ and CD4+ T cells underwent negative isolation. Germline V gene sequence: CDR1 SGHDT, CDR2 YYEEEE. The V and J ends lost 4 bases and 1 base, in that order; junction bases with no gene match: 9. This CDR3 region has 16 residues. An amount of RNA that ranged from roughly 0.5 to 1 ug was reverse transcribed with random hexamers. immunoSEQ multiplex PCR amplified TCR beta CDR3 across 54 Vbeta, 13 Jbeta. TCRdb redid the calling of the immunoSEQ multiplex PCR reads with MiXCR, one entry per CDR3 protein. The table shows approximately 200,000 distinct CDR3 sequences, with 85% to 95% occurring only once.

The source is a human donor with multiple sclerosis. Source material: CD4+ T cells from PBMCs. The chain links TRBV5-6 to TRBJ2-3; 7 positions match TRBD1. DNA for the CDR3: TGTGCCAGCAGCCAGGGAAGGGGGCTGGGCACAGATACGCAGTATTTT. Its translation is CASSQGRGLGTDTQYF.